This T cell receptor (beta chain) was sequenced in a study of T-cell memory formation after mild COVID-19. This clonotype was detected only a few times. TCRdb re-called the 5' RACE reads through MiXCR, storing one row per CDR3 protein. The sample records roughly 450,000 distinct CDR3 sequences, about 20% being singletons. The CDR3 has 17 amino acids. From germline, CDR1 is SEHNR and CDR2 FQNEAQ (reference sequence). V was trimmed by 5 bases and J by 6 bases, leaving 23 bases between them. This chain connects TRBV7-9 to TRBJ2-1; D may correspond to TRBD1 or TRBD2 (5 bases each). This TCR was sampled from an adult woman who had mild COVID-19 (a few samples of this study predate the infection). Cell type and time point are not known. Sequencing was done on a sample of PBMCs or a T cell subset sorted from them (not recorded which). The CDR3 DNA sequence: TGTGCCAGCAGCATCCCACCGGGACCCCAATGGGGCAATGAGCAGTTCTTC. It specifies CASSIPPGPQWGNEQFF.